This passage covers 9 T cell receptor beta chains from one sample sequenced in a study of cytomegalovirus exposure and HLA in healthy donors. PCR was performed using 60 Vbeta and 13 Jbeta primers. Clones were sequenced by immunoSEQ multiplex PCR, and TCRdb holds only the in-frame ones, with some missing. The sample has under 100,000 clones, 10% seen once; the top ten hold 24%. Source material: PBMCs. Receptors originate from a man aged 60-69 years in good health and CMV-seropositive.

The chain couples TRBV5-6 to TRBJ2-5; D may be TRBD2 (6 bases). CDR3 length: 16 residues. V lost 0 bases, J lost 1 base, and 13 bases lay in between. Germline loops: CDR1 SGHDT, CDR2 YYEEEE. In DNA form, the CDR3 reads TGTGCCAGCAGCTTGGGCATGGCGGGGCTCCAAGAGACCCAGTACTTC. Translation gives CASSLGMAGLQETQYF. Full variable domain (remainder filled in from reference TRBV5-6 and TRBJ2-5): DAGVTQSPTHLIKTRGQQVTLRCSPKSGHDTVSWYQQALGQGPQFIFQYYEEEERQRGNFPDRFSGHQFPNYSSELNVNALLLGDSALYLCASSLGMAGLQETQYFGPGTRLLVL.

The chain has TRBV19 and TRBJ2-7; the match to TRBD2 covers 7 bases. CDR1 and CDR2 from the germline V gene are LNHDA and SQIVND (reference sequence). This CDR3 has 13 amino acids. Losses at the gene ends were 6 bases for V and 3 bases for J; bases not matched to a gene: 5. DNA for the CDR3: TGTGCCAGTAGATGGAGGACTAGCTACGAGCAGTACGTC. This codes for CASRWRTSYEQYV.

This clone occurred a few times. The chain is built from TRBV2 and TRBJ1-2; no reliable D call. V lost 5 bases and J 2 bases, leaving 9 bases between the germline ends. Germline-derived CDR1 and CDR2 are SNHLY and FYNNEI. CDR3 length: 13 amino acids. CDR3 sequence reads: CASSLAENYGYTF. DNA for the CDR3: TGTGCCAGCAGTTTAGCAGAGAACTATGGCTACACCTTC.

The chain joins TRBV19 to TRBJ2-3; D possibly corresponds to TRBD1 (7 bases). The CDR3 covers 16 residues. Germline V gives CDR1 LNHDA, CDR2 SQIVND (reference sequence). Trimming took 5 bases from V and 4 from J, leaving 19 bases between them. The CDR3 DNA sequence: TGTGCCAGTAGTGGAGGGGGCAGGTCCCCCCCAGATACGCAGTATTTT. This gives the protein CASSGGGRSPPDTQYF.

This clone appeared a few times. Other DNA sequences in this specimen translate into the identical CDR3. The chain carries TRBV18 and TRBJ2-7; 11 bases map to TRBD1. The CDR3 loop spans 16 amino acids. From germline, CDR1 is KGHSH and CDR2 LQKENI. The V gene end was trimmed by 0 bases and the J gene end by 6 bases; junction bases not matched to a gene: 7. CDR3 nucleotide sequence: TGTGCCAGCTCACCACCAGGACAGGGGGCGGCGGCCGAGCAGTACTTC. It translates to CASSPPGQGAAAEQYF.

The rearrangement joins TRBV5-1 to TRBJ2-3, with TRBD2 as a possible D gene (6 bases). Germline CDR1 is SGHRS and CDR2 is YFSETQ. Trimming left V 4 bases short and J 6 bases short, with 15 bases between. The CDR3 length is 14 residues. The CDR3 sequence is CASSPRDQADTQYF. The CDR3 bases are TGCGCCAGCAGCCCGCGGGACCAGGCGGATACGCAGTATTTT.

The chain uses TRBV5-1 and TRBJ1-2; D is possibly TRBD1 (5 bases). CDR1 SGHRS and CDR2 YFSETQ come from the germline V gene. V lost 0 bases and J lost 10, with 10 bases in between. The CDR3 spans 12 residues. The CDR3 is CASSLEQDYYTF. The CDR3 DNA is TGCGCCAGCAGCTTGGAACAGGACTACTACACCTTC.

V usage is TRBV12-5 and J usage is TRBJ2-3, with no clear D. V was cut by 1 base and J by 6 bases, with 17 bases left in between. The CDR3 spans 16 residues. Germline CDR1 reads LGHNT; CDR2 reads FRNRAP. The CDR3 is CASGLAIAALPDTQYF. The CDR3 coding sequence is TGTGCTAGTGGTTTGGCTATAGCCGCTCTTCCCGATACGCAGTATTTT.

This clone was seen only a few times. The rearrangement uses TRBV7-9 and TRBJ2-2; 8 bases align to TRBD2. This CDR3 comprises 15 residues. Trimming at V came to 3 bases and at J to 3 bases, leaving 3 bases not matched to a gene. Germline V gene data show CDR1 as SEHNR and CDR2 as FQNEAQ (reference sequence). CDR3 residues: CASSFGRGDTGELFF. In DNA, the CDR3 is TGTGCCAGCAGCTTCGGGCGGGGGGACACCGGGGAGCTGTTTTTT.